These 20 T cell receptor beta chains share one sample of origin, sequenced in a study of blood T cell repertoires in COVID-19. Using immunoSEQ multiplex PCR, the repertoire was profiled, and TCRdb retains in-frame clones only, with some absent. The table shows approximately 88,000 clones, with around 80% occurring only once. The sequenced material came from peripheral blood. These TCRs come from a man between 45 and 60 years old who had recovered from COVID-19.

The gene calls are TRBV3-1 (or the pseudogene TRBV3-2) and TRBJ1-4; D is unresolved. V lost 4 bases and J 1 base, leaving 16 bases between the germline ends. This CDR3 region has 17 residues. The germline gives CDR1 LGHDT, CDR2 YNNKEL (reference sequence). The CDR3 sequence: CASSRRGREVTNEKLFF. The CDR3 DNA reads TGTGCCAGCAGCCGCCGAGGGCGCGAGGTAACTAATGAAAAACTGTTTTTT.

This clone was found once. Other DNA sequences in this sample translate to the same CDR3. V is TRBV7-2 and J is TRBJ2-2; 12 positions agree with TRBD2. The CDR3 loop spans 15 amino acids. The germline V gene has CDR1 SGHTA and CDR2 FQGNSA. The ends lost 5 bases at V and 6 bases at J; junction bases unmatched: 4. CDR3 nucleotides: TGTGCCAGCAGCCTAACTAGCGGGGGGTCCGGGGAGCTGTTTTTT. Translation gives CASSLTSGGSGELFF.

J is TRBJ2-1 and V is TRBV28; 9 bases line up with TRBD2. The CDR3 is 15 residues long. V shed 6 bases and J 9 bases; nucleotides not matched to a gene: 12. Germline loops: CDR1 MDHEN, CDR2 SYDVKM. This CDR3 is CASRVPGLADAEQFF. CDR3 nucleotides: TGTGCCAGCAGAGTTCCGGGACTAGCCGACGCTGAGCAGTTCTTC.

The chain is built from TRBV11-2 and TRBJ2-7, with unresolved D. Germline V gives CDR1 SGHAT, CDR2 FQNNGV. The CDR3 runs 11 residues. Trimming took 5 bases from V and 4 from J, leaving 6 bases between them. The CDR3 nucleotides are TGTGCCAGCAGCCTCTATTACGAGCAGTACTTC. Its translation is CASSLYYEQYF.

This clone showed up just a few times. V and J are TRBV11-3 and TRBJ2-7; a possible D gene is TRBD1 (6 bases). The CDR3 extends over 15 amino acids. With 1 base removed from V and 4 bases from J, the gap between germline ends came to 14 bases. Per germline, CDR1 SGHNT and CDR2 YENEEA. This CDR3 reads CASSLGWGQIYEQYF. The CDR3 DNA is TGTGCCAGCAGCTTAGGGTGGGGGCAGATATACGAGCAGTACTTC. Full variable domain (outside the CDR3, taken from reference TRBV11-3 and TRBJ2-7): EAGVVQSPRYKIIEKKQPVAFWCNPISGHNTLYWYLQNLGQGPELLIRYENEEAVDDSQLPKDRFSAERLKGVDSTLKIQPAELGDSAVYLCASSLGWGQIYEQYFGPGTRLTVT.

The chain carries TRBV6-4 and TRBJ2-7; 9 bases match TRBD1. The germline V gene encodes CDR1 MRHNA and CDR2 SNTAGT. V gave up 4 bases and J gave up 4 bases; unmatched junction bases: 2. The CDR3 has 13 amino acids. The CDR3 nucleotides read TGTGCCAGCAGTGCCGACAGGGGGTACGAGCAGTACTTC. This sequence encodes CASSADRGYEQYF.

This chain links TRBV4-1 with TRBJ2-3; 7 bases line up with TRBD2. Germline CDR1 MGHRA, CDR2 YSYEKL. This CDR3 region has 17 residues. V was pared by 1 base and J by 4 bases, with 11 bases of the junction left unmatched. DNA of the CDR3: TGCGCCAGCAGCCAAGTTGATCTCGGACTAGTATCAGATACGCAGTATTTT. Its protein product is CASSQVDLGLVSDTQYF.

The chain joins TRBV6-2 or TRBV6-3 to TRBJ2-3; 9 nucleotides agree with TRBD2. This CDR3 is built from 18 residues. V lost 0 bases to trimming and J lost 2 bases; unmatched junction nucleotides: 9. The germline V gene encodes CDR1 MNHEY and CDR2 SVGEGT. This CDR3 reads CASSYSSASGGTTDTQYF. The CDR3 DNA reads as TGTGCCAGCAGTTACTCGAGTGCCAGCGGGGGGACCACAGATACGCAGTATTTT.

This clone was observed a few times. This chain links TRBV12-5 with TRBJ1-3; 8 nucleotides line up with TRBD1. Germline assignment: CDR1 LGHNT and CDR2 FRNRAP. Unmatched junction bases numbered 12, after V lost 5 bases and J lost 0 bases. The CDR3 consists of 18 residues. CDR3 amino acids: CASGNDRTGRFSGNTIYF. As DNA, the CDR3 is TGTGCTAGTGGTAATGACCGGACAGGGCGATTCTCTGGAAACACCATATATTTT. Looking up the rest from reference TRBV12-5 and TRBJ1-3 gives the full variable domain: DARVTQTPRHKVTEMGQEVTMRCQPILGHNTVFWYRQTMMQGLELLAYFRNRAPLDDSGMPKDRFSAEMPDATLATLKIQPSEPRDSAVYFCASGNDRTGRFSGNTIYFGEGSWLTVV.

The rearrangement joins TRBV6-2 or TRBV6-3 to TRBJ2-6; tentative D call: TRBD1 (6 bases). Looked up from germline, CDR1 is MNHEY and CDR2 is SVGEGT. Trimming cost V 5 bases and J 2 bases, with 16 bases left between them. The CDR3 consists of 17 residues. The CDR3 spells CASSAQGWGAGANVLTF. The CDR3 DNA reads TGTGCCAGCAGTGCACAGGGCTGGGGAGCTGGGGCCAACGTCCTGACTTTC.

This clone was observed many times. The chain has TRBV30 and TRBJ1-2; D not resolved. Germline CDR1 reads GTSNPN; CDR2 reads SVGIG (reference sequence). Trimming left V 3 bases short and J 5 bases short, with 16 bases between. This CDR3 contains 14 residues. The DNA of the CDR3 is TGTGCCTGGAGATCACGGGTCACCTCGTATGGCTACACCTTC. Protein: CAWRSRVTSYGYTF. Full variable domain (outside the CDR3, taken from reference TRBV30 and TRBJ1-2): SQTIHQWPATLVQPVGSPLSLECTVEGTSNPNLYWYRQAAGRGLQLLFYSVGIGQISSEVPQNLSASRPQDRQFILSSKKLLLSDSGFYLCAWRSRVTSYGYTFGSGTRLTVV.

V gene TRBV21-1 combines with J gene TRBJ1-4; the table's D gene call, TRBD1, was not cross checked with the DNA. TRBV21-1 is labeled a pseudogene. The CDR3 contains 19 residues. CDR3 sequence: CASSNSGLDRGSTNEKLFF. Here the CDR3 DNA reads TGTGCCAGCAGCAATTCAGGGCTCGACAGGGGTTCAACTAATGAAAAACTGTTTTTT.

The genes are TRBV6-2 or TRBV6-3 and TRBJ2-1; 13 bases are a match to TRBD2. The CDR3 has 18 amino acids. CDR1 MNHEY and CDR2 SVGEGT come from the germline V gene. The junction had 5 bases not matched to a gene; V was cut back by 2 bases and J by 1 base. The CDR3 DNA reads TGTGCCAGCAGTTACGAGACTAGCGGGAGGTGGTCCTACAATGAGCAGTTCTTC. Amino acid sequence: CASSYETSGRWSYNEQFF.

The CDR3 nucleotides read TGTGCCAGCTCACCCCCGGGGGGGGACAATGAGCAGTTCTTC. It encodes CASSPPGGDNEQFF. The J gene is TRBJ2-1, the V gene TRBV18; 8 bases match TRBD2. Germline trimming cut 3 bases from V and 5 bases from J; bases unmatched to any gene: 3. CDR1 is KGHSH and CDR2 is LQKENI in the germline V gene. The CDR3 is 14 amino acids.

CDR3 region: CASSPGTGSHQPQHF. Written as DNA, the CDR3 is TGTGCCAGCAGCCCCGGGACAGGGTCGCATCAGCCCCAGCATTTT. The chain joins TRBV11-1 to TRBJ1-5, with 9 bases fitting TRBD1. V shed 5 bases and J 5 bases; nucleotides not matched to a gene: 7. Germline V gene data show CDR1 as SGHAT and CDR2 as FQDESV (reference sequence). This CDR3 contains 15 residues. Full variable domain (rest looked up from reference TRBV11-1 and TRBJ1-5): EAEVAQSPRYKITEKSQAVAFWCDPISGHATLYWYRQILGQGPELLVQFQDESVVDDSQLPKDRFSAERLKGVDSTLKIQPAELGDSAMYLCASSPGTGSHQPQHFGDGTRLSIL.

This chain connects TRBV5-1 to TRBJ1-2, with 10 bases aligning to TRBD1. This CDR3 region has 16 residues. Looked up from germline, CDR1 is SGHRS and CDR2 is YFSETQ. The V gene end was trimmed by 4 bases and the J gene end by 8 bases; junction bases not matched to a gene: 14. As DNA, the CDR3 is TGCGCCAGCAGCCCCTGGGGACGACAGGGGGCAGAGGGCTACACCTTC. This translates into CASSPWGRQGAEGYTF.

This rearrangement joins TRBV3-1 (or the pseudogene TRBV3-2) to TRBJ1-2; D is unclear. The ends were cut back, 3 bases at V and 7 bases at J, with 12 bases in the middle. The CDR3 totals 13 residues. CDR1 is LGHDT and CDR2 is YNNKEL in the germline V gene (reference sequence). In DNA, the CDR3 is TGTGCCAGCAGCCACCTAGAGAATGGTGGCTACACCTTC. Its protein product is CASSHLENGGYTF.

This clone has more than one count but fewer than ten. This chain uses TRBV5-1 with TRBJ2-1, with D maybe TRBD2 (5 bases). The germline gives CDR1 SGHRS, CDR2 YFSETQ. CDR3 size: 16 residues. V was cut by 4 bases and J by 3 bases, with 17 bases left in between. CDR3 sequence (DNA): TGCGCCAGCAGCACCCTGAGTGGGAGCGACTACAATGAGCAGTTCTTC. Amino acid sequence: CASSTLSGSDYNEQFF.

The chain combines TRBV7-2 with TRBJ1-6; D is undetermined. Trimming removed 1 base at V and 7 bases at J, with 5 bases between. CDR3 length: 13 residues. Germline loops: CDR1 SGHTA, CDR2 FQGNSA. The CDR3 sequence: CASSLDTNSPLHF. The CDR3 nucleotides read TGTGCCAGCAGCTTAGACACCAATTCACCCCTCCACTTT.

This chain links TRBV19 with TRBJ1-2, with 10 bases lining up with TRBD1. CDR1 and CDR2 from the germline V gene are LNHDA and SQIVND (reference sequence). CDR3 length: 15 amino acids. Trimming at V came to 9 bases and at J to 5 bases, leaving 12 bases not matched to a gene. The CDR3: CASFDRGPAGYGYTF. The CDR3 nucleotides are TGTGCCAGCTTTGACAGGGGGCCTGCTGGATATGGCTACACCTTC. Using reference TRBV19 and TRBJ1-2 for the parts outside the CDR3, the full variable domain is DGGITQSPKYLFRKEGQNVTLSCEQNLNHDAMYWYRQDPGQGLRLIYYSQIVNDFQKGDIAEGYSVSREKKESFPLTVTSAQKNPTAFYLCASFDRGPAGYGYTFGSGTRLTVV.